These 17 T cell receptor beta chains originate from one sample sequenced in a study of regulatory T cells in long-lasting Graves disease. The time point was: newly diagnosed GD, antithyroid drugs for less than 3 months. From PBMCs, RNA was extracted and then used to make the TCR library. Arm-PCR with iRepertoire HTBI primers amplified the CDR3 regions for these TCR beta libraries. A single record per CDR3 protein comes from TCRdb applying MiXCR to the multiplex PCR reads. The profile covers about 420,000 distinct CDR3 sequences, with over 15% appearing a single time and 20% to 25% taken by the ten largest. These same records also appear under a second study, on T cells in Graves' hyperthyroidism and ophthalmopathy.

Sequencing used peripheral blood mononuclear cells (PBMCs), obtained at new diagnosis, from a patient treated with antithyroid drugs. Receptors were obtained from a woman aged 18-29 years with Graves disease.

This clonotype was seen once. The gene calls are TRBV27 and TRBJ1-1, with D hard to call. The germline V gene encodes CDR1 MNHEY and CDR2 SMNVEV (reference sequence). The CDR3 extends over 17 amino acids. Deletions cut 6 bases from V and 6 bases from J, with 26 bases between. The CDR3 DNA reads as TGTGCCAGCAGCAAAGACCCACAGCACCCAACAAACGCTGAAGCTTTCTTT. Encoded protein: CASSKDPQHPTNAEAFF.

This clonotype came up many times. The V and J genes are TRBV14 and TRBJ2-1; no reliable D call. In germline, CDR1 is SGHDN, CDR2 FVKESK. The V end was cut by 3 bases, the J end by 13 bases, with 16 bases between. CDR3 size: 13 residues. CDR3 nucleotide sequence: TGTGCCAGCAGCCAGTCGCCGGGCGGTTTTCAGTTCTTC. This encodes CASSQSPGGFQFF.

This clonotype has ten or more counts. The V gene is TRBV5-1, the J gene TRBJ2-3; D might be TRBD1 or TRBD2, each matching 6 bases. This CDR3 has 16 amino acids. Deletions cut 0 bases from V and 3 bases from J, with 14 bases between. In germline, CDR1 is SGHRS, CDR2 YFSETQ. The CDR3 DNA reads TGCGCCAGCAGCTTGGCGATCGGGGGCGTGACAGATACGCAGTATTTT. Translating it yields CASSLAIGGVTDTQYF.

As to this clonotype: This may arise from a read error, as a much more abundant clone is one base away. The chain links TRBV2 to TRBJ1-5, with unresolved D. V lost 2 bases to trimming and J lost 2 bases, with 4 bases between them. The CDR3 covers 13 residues. In germline, CDR1 is SNHLY, CDR2 FYNNEI. This chain's CDR3 is CASSEQRNQPQHF. The CDR3 DNA sequence: TGTGCCAGCAGTGAACAGCGCAATCAGCCCCAGCATTTT.

At least ten counts were recorded for this clonotype. The chain has TRBV12-3 or TRBV12-4 and TRBJ1-1; a possible D gene is TRBD1 (5 bases). Trimming took 3 bases from V and 1 from J, leaving 15 bases between them. The CDR3 contains 16 residues. The CDR3 sequence is CASSFWRGLGNTEAFF. In DNA form, the CDR3 reads TGTGCCAGCAGTTTCTGGAGGGGTTTGGGGAACACTGAAGCTTTCTTT.

The J gene is TRBJ1-6, the V gene TRBV28; 8 positions match TRBD1. The germline V gene has CDR1 MDHEN and CDR2 SYDVKM. V shed 3 bases and J 8 bases; nucleotides not matched to a gene: 9. This CDR3 has 16 amino acids. The chain's CDR3 is CASSFISRGLDSPLHF. The CDR3 region has the DNA TGTGCCAGCAGTTTCATCTCCAGGGGGCTGGATTCACCCCTCCACTTT.

This clonotype was recorded at least ten times. The chain carries TRBV28 and TRBJ2-5, with D hard to call. The CDR3 extends over 16 amino acids. In germline, CDR1 is MDHEN, CDR2 SYDVKM. V lost 2 bases and J 3 bases, leaving 16 bases between the germline ends. The CDR3 region is CASSLPSWRTEETQYF. CDR3 coding DNA: TGTGCCAGCAGTTTACCCTCGTGGCGGACCGAAGAGACCCAGTACTTC.

This clonotype was picked up many times. The CDR3 region has the DNA TGTGCCAGCAGCCGAGGGACTAGCGATGAGCAGTTCTTC. The encoded protein is CASSRGTSDEQFF. The gene calls are TRBV5-6 and TRBJ2-1, with TRBD2 matching over 10 bases. This CDR3 comprises 13 residues. From germline, CDR1 is SGHDT and CDR2 YYEEEE. The trim removed 4 bases at V and 8 bases at J, leaving 3 bases unmatched.

A few counts support this clonotype. The rearrangement joins TRBV3-1 to TRBJ2-1, with TRBD2 identical over 13 bases. Germline CDR1 LGHDT, CDR2 YNNKEL (reference sequence). This CDR3 has 17 amino acids. V lost 0 bases and J lost 9; bases outside the gene matches: 8. This CDR3 is CASSQDSGLAGLLEQFF. The CDR3 DNA sequence: TGTGCCAGCAGCCAAGATTCGGGACTAGCGGGGTTACTTGAGCAGTTCTTC.

The chain uses TRBV5-1 and TRBJ2-7; 8 positions match TRBD1. Germline V lookup: CDR1 SGHRS, CDR2 YFSETQ. The CDR3 extends over 16 amino acids. The trim removed 3 bases at V and 3 bases at J, leaving 11 bases unmatched. The CDR3: CASSWKPGTGDYEQYF. The CDR3, as DNA: TGCGCCAGCAGCTGGAAACCCGGGACAGGAGACTACGAGCAGTACTTC.

This clonotype came up many times. The chain employs TRBV3-1 and TRBJ2-7; D possibly corresponds to TRBD1 (6 bases). The CDR3 runs to 14 residues. Trimming shortened V by 1 base and J by 2 bases, and 9 bases separated the two germline ends. The V gene's germline CDR1 is LGHDT and CDR2 YNNKEL (reference sequence). The CDR3 region is CASSQGNRAYEQYF. The CDR3, as DNA: TGTGCCAGCAGCCAAGGGAACAGGGCCTACGAGCAGTACTTC.

The table lists this clonotype with many counts. This rearrangement joins TRBV28 to TRBJ1-1; a possible D gene is TRBD1 (6 bases). Deletions cut 3 bases from V and 4 bases from J, with 21 bases between. Germline V gene sequence: CDR1 MDHEN, CDR2 SYDVKM. The CDR3 is 17 residues long. Here the CDR3 reads CASSFPSGDLRITEAFF. The CDR3 region has the DNA TGTGCCAGCAGTTTCCCTTCAGGGGACCTACGGATCACTGAAGCTTTCTTT.

This clonotype was counted only a few times. This sequence joins TRBV15 and TRBJ2-1; 8 positions agree with TRBD1. TRBJ2-5 explains the end of the DNA better; the J call may be wrong. The CDR3 is made up of 15 amino acids. The germline gives CDR1 LNHNV, CDR2 YYDKDF (reference sequence). The CDR3 loop reads CATSRDRGRQETQYF. The CDR3 nucleotides are TGTGCCACCAGCAGAGACAGGGGGCGTCAAGAGACCCAGTACTTC.

This clonotype was seen ten or more times. The genes are TRBV15 and TRBJ2-1; 10 bases fit TRBD2. V lost 1 base, J lost 6 bases, and 12 bases stayed unmatched. CDR1 is LNHNV, CDR2 YYDKDF, per germline (reference sequence). The CDR3 is 18 amino acids. CDR3 sequence reads: CATSRVRLAGVVSNEQFF. DNA for the CDR3: TGTGCCACCAGCAGAGTAAGGCTAGCGGGAGTGGTTAGCAATGAGCAGTTCTTC. The full variable domain, its missing parts supplied by reference TRBV15 and TRBJ2-1, is DAMVIQNPRYQVTQFGKPVTLSCSQTLNHNVMYWYQQKSSQAPKLLFHYYDKDFNNEADTPDNFQSRRPNTSFCFLDIRSPGLGDTAMYLCATSRVRLAGVVSNEQFFGPGTRLTVL.

The sample holds a few counts of this clonotype. V is TRBV6-5 and J is TRBJ2-3, with 7 bases that match TRBD2. Unmatched junction bases numbered 4, after V lost 0 bases and J lost 1 base. Germline values: CDR1 MNHEY, CDR2 SVGAGI. The CDR3 length is 16 residues. The CDR3 DNA follows: TGTGCCAGCAGTTACTCGATGCTAGCGGGCACAGATACGCAGTATTTT. As protein: CASSYSMLAGTDTQYF.

This clonotype was recorded at least ten times. The V and J genes are TRBV11-2 and TRBJ2-5, with D possibly matching TRBD1 (5 bases). Trimming took off 5 bases at V and 4 bases at J, with 11 bases between the two ends. Germline V CDR1 and CDR2: SGHAT, FQNNGV. This CDR3 is 13 amino acids long. This CDR3 reads CASSRDSVETQYF. Here the CDR3 DNA reads TGTGCCAGCAGCCGAGACAGTGTAGAGACCCAGTACTTC.

At least ten counts were recorded for this clonotype. This chain joins TRBV29-1 and TRBJ2-1; D gene ambiguous. The germline CDR1 and CDR2 sequences are SQVTM and ANQGSEA. This CDR3 spans 11 amino acids. The V and J ends lost 6 bases and 2 bases respectively, with 5 bases between them. CDR3 coding DNA: TGCAGCGTCCAACCCTACAATGAGCAGTTCTTC. Translation gives CSVQPYNEQFF.